This T cell receptor (beta chain) was obtained from a study of identical twins. There are many counts of this clonotype. MiXCR, run by TCRdb on the 5' RACE reads, gives a single entry per CDR3 protein. The table has 500,000 or so distinct CDR3 sequences, approximately 14% seen once; the top ten hold around 0.52%. The V gene's germline CDR1 is SGHRS and CDR2 YFSETQ. Trimming took 7 bases from V and 0 from J; bases not matched to a gene: 4. The CDR3 has 14 amino acids. These data also featured in a second study, about yellow fever vaccine responses in identical twins.

This sequence was found in a young woman in good health. The chain uses TRBV5-1 and TRBJ2-1; 7 bases are shared with TRBD1. The sample consisted of CD4+ T cells sorted from blood. This CDR3 reads CASVAGGSYNEQFF. Written as DNA, the CDR3 is TGCGCCAGCGTGGCAGGGGGCTCCTACAATGAGCAGTTCTTC.